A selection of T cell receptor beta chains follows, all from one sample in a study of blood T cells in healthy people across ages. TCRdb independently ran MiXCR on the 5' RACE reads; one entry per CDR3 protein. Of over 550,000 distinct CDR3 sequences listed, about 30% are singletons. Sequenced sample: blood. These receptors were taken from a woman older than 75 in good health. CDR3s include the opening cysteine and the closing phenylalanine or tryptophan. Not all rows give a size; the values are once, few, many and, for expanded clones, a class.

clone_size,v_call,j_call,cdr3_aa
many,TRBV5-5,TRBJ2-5,CASSVTGDSQATQYF
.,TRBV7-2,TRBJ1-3,CASSLGIPGNTIYF
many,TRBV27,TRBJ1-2,CASSPSAGSEGYTF
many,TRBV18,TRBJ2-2,CASSPTGAMNGELFF
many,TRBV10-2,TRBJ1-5,CASSEGTAQHQPQHF
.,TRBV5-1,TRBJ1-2,CASSLSLIRAGGYTF
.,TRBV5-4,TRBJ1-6,CAGSSGGSSYNSPLHF
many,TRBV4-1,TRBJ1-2,CASSQTETGTGYGYTF
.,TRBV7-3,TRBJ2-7,CASSLLGLAGGVGSYEQYF
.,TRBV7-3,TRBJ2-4,CASSLTLLAKNIQYF
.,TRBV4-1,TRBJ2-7,CASAQRAGVSEQYF
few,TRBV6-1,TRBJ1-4,CASSRDTYEKLFF
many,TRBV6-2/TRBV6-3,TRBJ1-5,CASRQTGARNQPQHF
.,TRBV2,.,CASSEAGAGGETQFF
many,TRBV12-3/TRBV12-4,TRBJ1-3,CASSATSGNTIYF
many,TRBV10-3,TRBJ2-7,CAISPGVGGYEQYF
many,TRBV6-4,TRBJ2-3,CASRQADTQYF
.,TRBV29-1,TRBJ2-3,CSVPRPLDTQYF